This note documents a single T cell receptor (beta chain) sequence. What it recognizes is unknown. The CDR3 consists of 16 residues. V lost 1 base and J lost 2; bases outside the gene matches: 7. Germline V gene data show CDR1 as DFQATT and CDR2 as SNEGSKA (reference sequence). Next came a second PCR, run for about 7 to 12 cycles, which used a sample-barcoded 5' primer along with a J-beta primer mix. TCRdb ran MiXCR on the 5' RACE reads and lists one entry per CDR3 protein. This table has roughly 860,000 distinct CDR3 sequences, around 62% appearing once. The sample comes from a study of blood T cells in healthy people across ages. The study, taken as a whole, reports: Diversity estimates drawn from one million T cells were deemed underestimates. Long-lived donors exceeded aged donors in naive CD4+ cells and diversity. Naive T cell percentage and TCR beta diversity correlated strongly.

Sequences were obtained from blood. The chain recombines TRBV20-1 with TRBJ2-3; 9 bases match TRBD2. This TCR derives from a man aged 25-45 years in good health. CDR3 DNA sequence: TGCAGTGCTAGAGTGGGAGCGGGGGGAAACACAGATACGCAGTATTTT. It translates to CSARVGAGGNTDTQYF.